A selection of T cell receptor beta chains follows, all from one sample in a study of post-analysis software for immune sequencing data. Using its own MiXCR run on the PCR reads, TCRdb lists one record per CDR3 protein. The profile shows a few hundred thousand distinct CDR3 sequences, around 31% of them singletons. Sequencing input: blood. The receptor source for this set is a girl under 18 with multiple sclerosis. Both conserved end residues are part of each CDR3. Each record gives: D gene, V gene, J gene, clone size, CDR3 protein, CDR3 DNA. The D gene is left open where the match is weak. Clone size is stated in some rows and not others, as once, few, many or a class when expanded.

>TRBD2|TRBV7-2|TRBJ2-3|few
CASSSPSGGAGTQYF
TGTGCCAGCAGCTCCCCTAGCGGGGGGGCGGGTACGCAGTATTTT
>.|TRBV6-5|TRBJ1-4|few
CASSREGEKLFF
TGTGCCAGCAGCCGTGAGGGTGAAAAACTGTTTTTT
>.|TRBV12-3/TRBV12-4|TRBJ1-2|.
CASSPSLLSGYTF
TGTGCCAGCAGTCCCTCCCTTCTTAGTGGCTACACCTTC
>.|TRBV2|TRBJ2-1|.
CASSEQETQFF
TGTGCCAGCAGTGAGCAAGAGACCCAGTTCTTC
>TRBD1|TRBV4-1|TRBJ1-1|few
CASSQEGTAEAFF
TGCGCCAGCAGCCAAGAGGGGACAGCTGAAGCTTTCTTT
>.|TRBV12-3/TRBV12-4|TRBJ1-2|.
CASSLTQGSNYGYTF
TGTGCCAGCAGTTTGACACAGGGTTCCAACTATGGCTACACCTTC
>TRBD1|TRBV6-1|TRBJ1-1|.
CASSTGQGTEAFF
TGTGCCAGCAGTACGGGACAGGGTACTGAAGCTTTCTTT
>TRBD2|TRBV7-2|TRBJ2-1|many
CASSLIGGAYNEQFF
TGTGCCAGCAGCTTAATCGGGGGGGCCTACAATGAGCAGTTCTTC
>.|TRBV7-8|TRBJ2-7|few
CASSPQQGYEQYF
TGTGCCAGCAGCCCCCAGCAGGGATACGAGCAGTACTTC
>.|TRBV20-1|TRBJ2-7|.
CSAIGQLLSYEQYF
TGCAGTGCCATAGGACAGCTCCTCTCCTACGAGCAGTACTTC
>TRBD2|TRBV6-1|TRBJ2-1|.
CASSVRTSGIYNEQFF
TGTGCCAGCAGTGTTAGAACTAGCGGGATTTACAATGAGCAGTTCTTC
>TRBD2|TRBV19|TRBJ2-1|few
CASKGGPNEQFF
TGTGCCAGTAAGGGAGGGCCCAATGAGCAGTTCTTC
>TRBD1|TRBV3-1|TRBJ2-3|.
CASRPTGEITDTQYF
TGTGCCAGCAGGCCGACAGGGGAAATCACAGATACGCAGTATTTT
>.|TRBV15|TRBJ1-2|.
CATSKFPRGSNYGYTF
TGTGCCACCAGCAAATTCCCAAGGGGCTCGAACTATGGCTACACCTTC
>.|TRBV20-1|TRBJ1-2|.
CSAREGDSHSYGYTF
TGCAGTGCTAGAGAGGGAGACAGTCACTCCTATGGCTACACCTTC
>TRBD1|TRBV5-1|TRBJ1-4|few
CASSLVGTGVEKLFF
TGCGCCAGCAGCTTGGTGGGGACAGGGGTAGAAAAACTGTTTTTT
>TRBD2|TRBV20-1|TRBJ2-5|few
CSARGGLAETQYF
TGCAGTGCTAGGGGGGGACTAGCTGAGACCCAGTACTTC
>.|TRBV3-1|TRBJ2-5|.
CASSQSGGGETQYF
TGTGCCAGCAGCCAAAGTGGGGGCGGAGAGACCCAGTACTTC
>.|TRBV12-3/TRBV12-4|TRBJ2-7|many
CASSLRGPYEQYF
TGTGCCAGCAGCTTGAGGGGACCGTACGAGCAGTACTTC
>TRBD1|TRBV5-1|TRBJ1-2|few
CASRKGYDRGLNYGYTF
TGCGCCAGCAGGAAAGGATATGACAGGGGGCTTAACTATGGCTACACCTTC
>TRBD2|TRBV28|TRBJ2-7|few
CASLRTSGDLYEQYF
TGTGCCAGCCTCAGGACTAGCGGGGACCTCTACGAGCAGTACTTC
>TRBD1|TRBV5-1|TRBJ1-2|.
CASSAGTGANYGYTF
TGCGCCAGCAGCGCGGGGACAGGAGCTAACTATGGCTACACCTTC
>.|TRBV19|TRBJ1-5|.
CASRKGRDQPQHF
TGTGCCAGTAGGAAGGGGCGAGATCAGCCCCAGCATTTT
>TRBD1|TRBV6-2/TRBV6-3|TRBJ2-2|few
CASSSPTGGAPGELFF
TGTGCCAGCAGTTCCCCGACAGGGGGCGCACCAGGGGAGCTGTTTTTT
>.|TRBV10-3|TRBJ2-3|.
CAISGTEADTQYF
TGTGCCATCAGTGGGACAGAGGCAGATACGCAGTATTTT
>.|TRBV29-1|TRBJ1-1|.
CSVETRTLNTEAFF
TGCAGCGTTGAAACCCGGACATTGAACACTGAAGCTTTCTTT
>TRBD1|TRBV25-1|TRBJ2-7|.
CASSESHRGSYEQYF
TGTGCCAGCAGTGAATCACACAGGGGCTCCTACGAGCAGTACTTC
>.|TRBV10-3|TRBJ2-7|.
CAISESNDEQYF
TGTGCCATCAGTGAGTCGAATGACGAGCAGTACTTC
>TRBD2|TRBV3-1|TRBJ2-3|.
CASSQEIQRGSDTQYF
TGTGCCAGCAGCCAAGAAATCCAGCGGGGGTCAGATACGCAGTATTTT
>TRBD1|TRBV12-3/TRBV12-4|TRBJ1-5|.
CASRDRRNQPQHF
TGTGCCAGCCGGGACAGGCGCAATCAGCCCCAGCATTTT
>.|TRBV7-2|TRBJ2-1|.
CASSLVTEQFF
TGTGCCAGCAGCTTAGTGACTGAGCAGTTCTTC
>TRBD2|TRBV6-6|TRBJ2-3|.
CASSYPSGGATDTQYF
TGTGCCAGCAGTTACCCTAGCGGGGGGGCGACAGATACGCAGTATTTT
>TRBD1|TRBV4-1|TRBJ1-2|few
CASSQGRGLYGYTF
TGCGCCAGCAGCCAAGGCAGGGGGCTCTATGGCTACACCTTC
>.|TRBV2|TRBJ2-7|few
CASSYPSGPPSVNEQYF
TGTGCCAGCAGTTATCCCTCCGGGCCGCCTTCGGTGAACGAGCAGTACTTC
>TRBD2|TRBV7-3|TRBJ2-3|.
CASSPRGVAGHTDTQYF
TGTGCCAGCAGCCCCCGGGGGGTAGCGGGACATACAGATACGCAGTATTTT
>.|TRBV20-1|TRBJ1-2|.
CSAPRGGRQANGYTF
TGCAGTGCTCCTCGGGGCGGGAGACAAGCGAATGGCTACACCTTC
>TRBD2|TRBV7-9|TRBJ2-7|few
CASSLKTSGSYEQYF
TGTGCCAGCAGCTTAAAGACTAGCGGATCCTACGAGCAGTACTTC
>.|TRBV7-7|TRBJ1-4|.
CASSEGVATNEKLFF
TGTGCTAGCAGCGAGGGAGTTGCAACTAATGAAAAACTGTTTTTT
>TRBD1|TRBV15|TRBJ2-7|few
CATSHRDRAYEQYF
TGTGCCACCAGCCACCGGGACAGGGCCTACGAGCAGTACTTC
>.|TRBV20-1|TRBJ1-4|.
CSALGHLLPATNEKLFF
TGCAGTGCTTTGGGCCATCTACTCCCGGCAACTAATGAAAAACTGTTTTTT
>.|TRBV20-1|TRBJ2-5|.
CSAQVPLSKWQETQYF
TGCAGTGCTCAAGTCCCCCTGTCCAAATGGCAAGAGACCCAGTACTTC
>.|TRBV6-6|TRBJ1-3|.
CASSYWRDTIYF
TGTGCCAGCAGTTACTGGAGAGACACCATATATTTT
>.|TRBV7-9|TRBJ1-1|few
CASSSEGGPLTEAFF
TGTGCCAGCAGCTCCGAAGGGGGACCGCTCACTGAAGCTTTCTTT
>.|TRBV5-1|TRBJ1-1|many
CASSLRPGDGTEAFF
TGCGCCAGCAGCTTGCGGCCAGGGGACGGAACTGAAGCTTTCTTT
>TRBD1|TRBV7-9|TRBJ1-6|few
CASSSPRGQGNSPLHF
TGTGCCAGCAGCTCCCCCCGGGGACAGGGGAATTCACCCCTCCACTTT
>.|TRBV2|TRBJ2-1|few
CASSEIGAAYNEQFF
TGTGCCAGCAGTGAAATCGGGGCGGCCTACAATGAGCAGTTCTTC
>.|TRBV15|TRBJ1-4|.
CATSREDPLANEKLFF
TGTGCCACCAGCAGAGAGGACCCGTTGGCTAATGAAAAACTGTTTTTT
>.|TRBV24-1|TRBJ1-2|few
CATSPKGDYGYTF
TGTGCCACCAGTCCTAAGGGGGACTATGGCTACACCTTC